This entry describes one T cell receptor beta chain. No antigen is known for it. The data were produced by immunoSEQ multiplex PCR, yet TCRdb's version contains in-frame clones alone and is incomplete. The table has 140,000 to 150,000 clones, roughly 91% seen once. This record comes from a study of T cell responses to AZD1222 COVID-19 vaccine. Study observations and caveats: Nearly half of spike-specific TCRs reportedly target variant regions that are unmutated in the B.1.351 and B.1.1.7 variants.

The starting material was peripheral blood, obtained 28 days after the second AZD1222 dose. This sequence originates from an adult who received the AZD1222 COVID-19 vaccine.

The CDR3 DNA follows: TGCGCCAGCAGCCAAGGCTCAACGGGGAATGAAAAACTGTTTTTT. The encoded protein is CASSQGSTGNEKLFF. The J gene is TRBJ1-4, the V gene TRBV4-1; unclear D gene. The CDR3 is 15 amino acids. V gave up 1 base and J gave up 5 bases, with 11 bases separating them. Germline V gene sequence: CDR1 MGHRA, CDR2 YSYEKL.